This TCR beta chain was observed in a study of control samples from healthy donors and cancer patients. The germline V gene encodes CDR1 LNHDA and CDR2 SQIVND (reference sequence). CDR3 size: 15 residues. V was pared by 6 bases and J by 11 bases, with 16 bases of the junction left unmatched. Profiling relied on immunoSEQ multiplex PCR, and the TCRdb table lists in-frame clones only, not all of them. This table holds tens of thousands of clones, 80% to 95% found once. The TCR sequence derives from a woman aged 40 to 50 with lung cancer. Sequencing input: PBMCs. The chain has TRBV19 and TRBJ1-1, with 9 bases identical to TRBD1. The DNA of the CDR3 is TGTGCCAGTAGCTTCAATCAACAGGGGGCGCGAAACGCTTTCTTT. This codes for CASSFNQQGARNAFF.